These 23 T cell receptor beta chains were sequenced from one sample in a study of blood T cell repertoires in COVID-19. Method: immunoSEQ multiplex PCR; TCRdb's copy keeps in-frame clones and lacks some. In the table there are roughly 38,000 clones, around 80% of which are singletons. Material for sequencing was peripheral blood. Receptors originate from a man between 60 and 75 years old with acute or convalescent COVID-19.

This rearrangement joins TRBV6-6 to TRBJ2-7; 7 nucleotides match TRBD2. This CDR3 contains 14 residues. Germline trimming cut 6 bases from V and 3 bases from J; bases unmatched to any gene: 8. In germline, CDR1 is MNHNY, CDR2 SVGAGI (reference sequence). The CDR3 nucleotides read TGTGCCAGCAGAGCGGGACCTCAGTACTACGAGCAGTACTTC. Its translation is CASRAGPQYYEQYF.

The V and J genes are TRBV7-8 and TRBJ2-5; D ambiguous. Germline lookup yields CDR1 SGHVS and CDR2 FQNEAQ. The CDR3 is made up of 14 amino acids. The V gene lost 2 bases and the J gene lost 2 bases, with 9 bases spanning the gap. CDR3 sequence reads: CASSLISGQETQYF. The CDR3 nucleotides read TGTGCCAGCAGCTTAATTTCCGGGCAAGAGACCCAGTACTTC.

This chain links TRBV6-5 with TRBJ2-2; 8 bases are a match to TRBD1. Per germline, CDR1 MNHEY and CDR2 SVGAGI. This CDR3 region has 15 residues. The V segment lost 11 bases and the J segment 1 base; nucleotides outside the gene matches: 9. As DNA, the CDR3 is TGTGCCGGAAGCCTCGGGACAGGGAACACCGGGGAGCTGTTTTTT. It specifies CAGSLGTGNTGELFF.

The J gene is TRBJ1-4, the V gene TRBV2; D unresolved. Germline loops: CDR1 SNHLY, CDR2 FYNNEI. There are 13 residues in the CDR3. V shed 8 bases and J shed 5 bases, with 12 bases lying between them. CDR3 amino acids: CASEGGQNEKLFF. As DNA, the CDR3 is TGTGCCAGCGAGGGAGGGCAGAATGAAAAACTGTTTTTT.

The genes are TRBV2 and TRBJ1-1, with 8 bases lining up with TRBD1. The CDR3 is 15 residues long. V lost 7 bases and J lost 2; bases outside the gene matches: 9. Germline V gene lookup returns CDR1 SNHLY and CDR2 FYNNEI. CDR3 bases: TGTGCCAGCATACCGGACAGGGCGGTAAACACTGAAGCTTTCTTT. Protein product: CASIPDRAVNTEAFF.

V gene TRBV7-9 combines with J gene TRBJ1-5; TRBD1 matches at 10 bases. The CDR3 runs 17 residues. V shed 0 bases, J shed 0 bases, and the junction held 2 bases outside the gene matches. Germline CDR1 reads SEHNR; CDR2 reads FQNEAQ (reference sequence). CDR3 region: CASSLAGQGYSNQPQHF. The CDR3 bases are TGTGCCAGCAGCTTAGCGGGACAGGGGTATAGCAATCAGCCCCAGCATTTT.

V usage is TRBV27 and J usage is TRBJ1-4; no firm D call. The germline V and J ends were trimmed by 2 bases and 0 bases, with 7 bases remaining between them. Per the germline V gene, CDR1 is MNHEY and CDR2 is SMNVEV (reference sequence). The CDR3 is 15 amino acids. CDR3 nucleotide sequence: TGTGCCAGCAGTTTAACGGTCGCAACTAATGAAAAACTGTTTTTT. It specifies CASSLTVATNEKLFF.

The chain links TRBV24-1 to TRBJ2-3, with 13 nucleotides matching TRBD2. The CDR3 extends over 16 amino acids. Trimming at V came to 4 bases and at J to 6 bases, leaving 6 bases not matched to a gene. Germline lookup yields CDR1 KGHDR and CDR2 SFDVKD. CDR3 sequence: CATSDRGLAGSDTQYF. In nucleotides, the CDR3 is TGTGCCACCAGTGACCGGGGACTAGCGGGATCGGATACGCAGTATTTT.

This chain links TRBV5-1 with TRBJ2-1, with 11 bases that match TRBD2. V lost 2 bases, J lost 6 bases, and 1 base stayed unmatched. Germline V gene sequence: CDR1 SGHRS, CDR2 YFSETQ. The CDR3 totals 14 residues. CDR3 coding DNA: TGCGCCAGCAGCTTCACTAGCGGGAGCAATGAGCAGTTCTTC. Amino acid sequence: CASSFTSGSNEQFF. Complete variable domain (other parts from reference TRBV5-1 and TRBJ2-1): KAGVTQTPRYLIKTRGQQVTLSCSPISGHRSVSWYQQTPGQGLQFLFEYFSETQRNKGNFPGRFSGRQFSNSRSEMNVSTLELGDSALYLCASSFTSGSNEQFFGPGTRLTVL.

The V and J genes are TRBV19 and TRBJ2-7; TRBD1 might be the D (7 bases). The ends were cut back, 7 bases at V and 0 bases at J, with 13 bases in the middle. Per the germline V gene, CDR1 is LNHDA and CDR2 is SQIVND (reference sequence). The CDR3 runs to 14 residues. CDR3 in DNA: TGTGCCAGTACCGCGGGACAGTTCTCCTACGAGCAGTACTTC. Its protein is CASTAGQFSYEQYF.

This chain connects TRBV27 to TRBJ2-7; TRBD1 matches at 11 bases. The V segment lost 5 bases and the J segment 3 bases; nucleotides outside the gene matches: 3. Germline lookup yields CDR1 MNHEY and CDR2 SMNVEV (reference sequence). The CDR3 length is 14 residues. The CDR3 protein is CASSVGTGGYEQYF. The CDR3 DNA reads TGTGCCAGCAGTGTCGGGACAGGGGGCTACGAGCAGTACTTC.

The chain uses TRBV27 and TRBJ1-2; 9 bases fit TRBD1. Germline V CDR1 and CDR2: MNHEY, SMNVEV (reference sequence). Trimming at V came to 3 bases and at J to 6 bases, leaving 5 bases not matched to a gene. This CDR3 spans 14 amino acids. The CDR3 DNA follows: TGTGCCAGCAGTTTCCGTGGACAGGGGAATGGCTACACCTTC. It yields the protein CASSFRGQGNGYTF.

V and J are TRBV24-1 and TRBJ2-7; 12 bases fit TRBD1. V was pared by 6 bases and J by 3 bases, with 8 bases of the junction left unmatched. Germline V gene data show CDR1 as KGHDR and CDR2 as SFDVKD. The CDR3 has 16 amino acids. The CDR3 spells CATSTMGQGALYEQYF. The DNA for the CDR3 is TGTGCCACCAGTACGATGGGACAGGGGGCCCTCTACGAGCAGTACTTC.

CDR3 region: CAISDRGNEKLFF. The CDR3 bases are TGTGCCATCAGTGACAGGGGTAATGAAAAACTGTTTTTT. The V call is TRBV10-3, the J call TRBJ1-4; a weak D match, TRBD1 (6 bases). Germline lookup yields CDR1 ENHRY and CDR2 SYGVKD. This CDR3 is built from 13 residues. V lost 3 bases to trimming and J lost 4 bases, with 6 bases between them.

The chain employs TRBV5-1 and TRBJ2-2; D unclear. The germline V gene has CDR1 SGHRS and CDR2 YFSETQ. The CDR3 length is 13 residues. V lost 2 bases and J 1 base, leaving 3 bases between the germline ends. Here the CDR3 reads CASSLQNTGELFF. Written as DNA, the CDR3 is TGCGCCAGCAGCTTACAGAACACCGGGGAGCTGTTTTTT.

CDR3 coding DNA: TGTGCCAGCAGCTTCGGGACAGGGACGAACACTGAAGCTTTCTTT. This translates into CASSFGTGTNTEAFF. The V and J genes are TRBV7-9 and TRBJ1-1; TRBD1 matches 9 bases. With V trimmed by 3 bases and J by 1 base, 3 bases remained unmatched. Germline CDR1 reads SEHNR; CDR2 reads FQNEAQ (reference sequence). CDR3 length: 15 residues.

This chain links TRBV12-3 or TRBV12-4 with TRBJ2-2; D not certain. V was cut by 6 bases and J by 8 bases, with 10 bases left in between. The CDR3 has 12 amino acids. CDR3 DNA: TGTGCCAGCAGACTGCATCGGGGGGAGCTGTTTTTT. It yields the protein CASRLHRGELFF.

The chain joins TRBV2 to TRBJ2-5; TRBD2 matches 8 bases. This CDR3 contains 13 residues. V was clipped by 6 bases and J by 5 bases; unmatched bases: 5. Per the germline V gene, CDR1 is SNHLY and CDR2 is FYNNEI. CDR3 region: CASRGTREETQYF. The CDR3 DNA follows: TGTGCCAGCAGGGGGACTAGGGAGGAGACCCAGTACTTC.

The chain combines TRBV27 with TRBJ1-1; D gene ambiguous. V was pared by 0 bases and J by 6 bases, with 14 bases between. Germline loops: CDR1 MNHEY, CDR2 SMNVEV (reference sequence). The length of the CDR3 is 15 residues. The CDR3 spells CASSLSSNLVAEAFF. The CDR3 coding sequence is TGTGCCAGCAGTTTATCGAGTAATTTGGTTGCTGAAGCTTTCTTT.

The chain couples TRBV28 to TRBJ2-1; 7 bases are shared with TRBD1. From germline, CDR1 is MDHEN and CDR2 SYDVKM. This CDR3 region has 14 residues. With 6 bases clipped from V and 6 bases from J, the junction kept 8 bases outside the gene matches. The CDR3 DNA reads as TGTGCCAGCAGAGTCGACAGGGTAGTCAATGAGCAGTTCTTC. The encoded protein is CASRVDRVVNEQFF.

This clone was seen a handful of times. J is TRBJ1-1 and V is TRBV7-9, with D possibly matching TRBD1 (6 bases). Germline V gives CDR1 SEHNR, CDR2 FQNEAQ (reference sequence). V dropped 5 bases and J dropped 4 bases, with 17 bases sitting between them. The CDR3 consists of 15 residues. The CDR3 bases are TGTGCCAGCAGCCACGGACAGTTCGGGTCCACTGAAGCTTTCTTT. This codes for CASSHGQFGSTEAFF.

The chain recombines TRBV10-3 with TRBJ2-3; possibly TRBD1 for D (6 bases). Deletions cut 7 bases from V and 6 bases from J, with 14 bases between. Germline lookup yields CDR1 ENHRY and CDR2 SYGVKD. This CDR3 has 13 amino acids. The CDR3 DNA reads TGTGCCATCACAGGGGCTAGTATGGATACGCAGTATTTT. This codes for CAITGASMDTQYF.

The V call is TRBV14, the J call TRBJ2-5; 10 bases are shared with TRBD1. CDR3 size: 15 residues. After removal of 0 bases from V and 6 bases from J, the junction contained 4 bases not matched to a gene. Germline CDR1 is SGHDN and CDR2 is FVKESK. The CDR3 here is CASSQDWGQGKTQYF. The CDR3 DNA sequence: TGTGCCAGCAGCCAAGATTGGGGACAGGGGAAGACCCAGTACTTC.